This record looks at one T cell receptor (beta chain) sequence and its context. TCRdb's table, derived via immunoSEQ multiplex PCR, lists solely in-frame clones and lacks some. The table shows 300,000 to 450,000 clones, with roughly 81% occurring only once. This sample is drawn from a study of Ad26.COV2.S vaccination and SARS-CoV-2 variants. Overall study: Donor got 5x10^10 or 1x10^11 viral particles of Ad26.COV2.S.

The treatment is: around 19 received Ad26.COV2.S at low or high dose, single or two shots; a few received placebo; per-sample allocation not given. Specimens were obtained on day 63 following the first vaccine or placebo injection. Sample: peripheral blood, taken in a trial of Ad26.COV2.S vaccine versus placebo. The receptor was isolated from a person aged 18-60 years who received the Ad26.COV2.S COVID-19 vaccine or a placebo.

The CDR3 DNA is TGTGCCTGGAGTGTATCGGGGATCGCTGAAGCTTTCTTT. Protein: CAWSVSGIAEAFF. The V and J genes are TRBV30 and TRBJ1-1; unclear D gene. Between the trimmed V and J ends, which lost 0 bases and 6 bases, there was a span of 11 bases. The CDR3 is 13 amino acids. The germline V gene encodes CDR1 GTSNPN and CDR2 SVGIG (reference sequence). Looking up the rest from reference TRBV30 and TRBJ1-1 gives the full variable domain: SQTIHQWPATLVQPVGSPLSLECTVEGTSNPNLYWYRQAAGRGLQLLFYSVGIGQISSEVPQNLSASRPQDRQFILSSKKLLLSDSGFYLCAWSVSGIAEAFFGQGTRLTVV.